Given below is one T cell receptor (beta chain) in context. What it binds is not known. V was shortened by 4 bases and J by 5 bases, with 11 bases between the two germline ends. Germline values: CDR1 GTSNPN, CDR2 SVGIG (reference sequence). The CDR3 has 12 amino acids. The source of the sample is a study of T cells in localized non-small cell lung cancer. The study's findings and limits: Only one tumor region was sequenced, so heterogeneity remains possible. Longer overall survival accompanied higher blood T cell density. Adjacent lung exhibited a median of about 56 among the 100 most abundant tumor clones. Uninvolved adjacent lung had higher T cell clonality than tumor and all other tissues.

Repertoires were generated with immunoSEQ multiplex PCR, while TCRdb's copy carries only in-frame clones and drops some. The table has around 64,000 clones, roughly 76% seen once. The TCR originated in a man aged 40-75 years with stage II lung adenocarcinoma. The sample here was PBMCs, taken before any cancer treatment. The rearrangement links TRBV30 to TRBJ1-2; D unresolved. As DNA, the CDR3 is TGTGCCTGGAATGGAGGCCAATATGGCTACACCTTC. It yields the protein CAWNGGQYGYTF.